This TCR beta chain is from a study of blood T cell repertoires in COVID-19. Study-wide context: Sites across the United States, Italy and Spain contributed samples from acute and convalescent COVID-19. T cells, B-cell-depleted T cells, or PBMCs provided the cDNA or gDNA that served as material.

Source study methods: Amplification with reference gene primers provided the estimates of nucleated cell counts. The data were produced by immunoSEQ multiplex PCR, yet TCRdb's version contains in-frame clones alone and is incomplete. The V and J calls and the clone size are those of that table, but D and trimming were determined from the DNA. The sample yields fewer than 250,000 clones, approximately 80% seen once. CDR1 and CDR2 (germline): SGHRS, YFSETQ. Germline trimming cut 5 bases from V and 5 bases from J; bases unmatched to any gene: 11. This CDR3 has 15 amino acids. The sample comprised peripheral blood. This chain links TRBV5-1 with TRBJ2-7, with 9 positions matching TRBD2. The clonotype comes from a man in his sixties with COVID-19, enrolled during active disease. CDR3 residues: CASRNPGTSSNEQYF. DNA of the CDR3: TGCGCCAGCAGGAATCCCGGGACTAGCTCTAACGAGCAGTACTTC. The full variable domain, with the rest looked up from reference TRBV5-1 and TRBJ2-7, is KAGVTQTPRYLIKTRGQQVTLSCSPISGHRSVSWYQQTPGQGLQFLFEYFSETQRNKGNFPGRFSGRQFSNSRSEMNVSTLELGDSALYLCASRNPGTSSNEQYFGPGTRLTVT.